A single sample gave rise to the 20 T cell receptor beta chains below, sequenced in a study of blood T cell repertoires in COVID-19. Produced via immunoSEQ multiplex PCR; TCRdb's table is partial and in-frame only. The sample consists of roughly 89,000 clones, approximately 81% of them appearing once. Sequenced material: peripheral blood. The receptors stem from a woman over 75 with acute or convalescent COVID-19.

The CDR3: CASSPTGINYGYTF. In DNA, the CDR3 is TGTGCCAGCAGCCCGACAGGGATCAACTATGGCTACACCTTC. This chain joins TRBV11-2 and TRBJ1-2; 7 nucleotides align to TRBD1. This CDR3 has 14 residues. Germline V lookup: CDR1 SGHAT, CDR2 FQNNGV. The junction had 5 bases not matched to a gene; V was cut back by 5 bases and J by 2 bases.

The gene calls are TRBV4-1 and TRBJ1-4; 7 bases fit TRBD1. This CDR3 has 16 amino acids. V shed 0 bases and J 0 bases; nucleotides not matched to a gene: 1. The germline gives CDR1 MGHRA, CDR2 YSYEKL. The CDR3 reads CASSQEGQSTNEKLFF. The CDR3 nucleotides are TGCGCCAGCAGCCAAGAGGGACAGTCAACTAATGAAAAACTGTTTTTT.

This chain joins TRBV6-5 and TRBJ1-1; 8 bases map to TRBD1. Germline CDR1 MNHEY, CDR2 SVGAGI. Trimming took 6 bases from V and 5 from J; bases not matched to a gene: 5. The CDR3 length is 13 residues. Written as DNA, the CDR3 is TGTGCCAGCAGGACAGGGGTGAGAACTGAAGCTTTCTTT. Protein product: CASRTGVRTEAFF.

This clone has a handful of counts. This chain joins TRBV28 and TRBJ1-2, with 7 bases aligning to TRBD1. The CDR3 has 15 residues. CDR1 and CDR2 (germline): MDHEN, SYDVKM. V was pared by 5 bases and J by 2 bases, with 8 bases of the junction left unmatched. CDR3 nucleotides: TGTGCCAGCAGTGCGTATTACAGGGGAAACTATGGCTACACCTTC. Its protein product is CASSAYYRGNYGYTF.

This chain links TRBV6-1 with TRBJ1-2; 7 nucleotides line up with TRBD1. CDR1 is MNHNS, CDR2 SASEGT, per germline. CDR3 length: 13 amino acids. V lost 2 bases, J lost 12 bases, and 9 bases stayed unmatched. The CDR3 DNA sequence: TGTGCCAGCAGTGAACTCGAAGGGGGCAGCGACACCTTC. This codes for CASSELEGGSDTF.

V usage is TRBV10-1 and J usage is TRBJ1-6; D is perhaps TRBD1 (6 bases). CDR3 length equals 13 residues. V gave up 4 bases and J gave up 11 bases, with 12 bases separating them. Germline V gene data show CDR1 as WNHNN and CDR2 as SYGVQD (reference sequence). Here the CDR3 DNA reads TGCGCCAGCAGTGCAGGGGATTATGCACCCCTCCACTTT. Its translation is CASSAGDYAPLHF.

The gene calls are TRBV19 and TRBJ1-2; 9 bases fit TRBD1. Per the germline V gene, CDR1 is LNHDA and CDR2 is SQIVND (reference sequence). This CDR3 comprises 14 residues. Losses at the gene ends were 6 bases for V and 7 bases for J; bases not matched to a gene: 9. CDR3 in amino acids: CASSRGTGIAGYTF. In DNA form, the CDR3 reads TGTGCCAGTAGCCGAGGGACAGGGATAGCTGGCTACACCTTC.

The rearrangement uses TRBV25-1 and TRBJ1-2, with no clear D. The CDR3 loop spans 13 amino acids. The germline gives CDR1 MGHDK, CDR2 SYGVNS. V shed 5 bases and J shed 3 bases, with 10 bases lying between them. The CDR3 region is CASSPARDYGYTF. The CDR3 DNA follows: TGTGCCAGCAGTCCCGCACGGGACTATGGCTACACCTTC.

This clone is a singleton in its sample. The rearrangement links TRBV12-3 or TRBV12-4 to TRBJ2-3, with TRBD1 as a possible D gene (6 bases). The germline V and J ends were trimmed by 3 bases and 4 bases, with 8 bases remaining between them. The CDR3 runs to 13 residues. Here the CDR3 reads CASSLGAADTQYF. For the CDR3, the DNA is TGTGCCAGCAGTTTGGGGGCGGCAGATACGCAGTATTTT.

The V call is TRBV9, the J call TRBJ1-3; tentatively, D is TRBD1 (6 bases). CDR3 length: 19 residues. V was shortened by 0 bases and J by 2 bases, with 21 bases between the two germline ends. CDR1 and CDR2 (germline): SGDLS, YYNGEE. The CDR3 region has the DNA TGTGCCAGCAGCGTAGCGGGGCCCCGGGGGGCGGCTGCTGGAAACACCATATATTTT. Its translation is CASSVAGPRGAAAGNTIYF.

The V call is TRBV4-1, the J call TRBJ2-3, with 9 positions matching TRBD2. The germline V gene has CDR1 MGHRA and CDR2 YSYEKL. V trimming: 5 bases; J trimming: 3 bases; junction bases outside the gene matches: 12. This CDR3 is built from 17 residues. The CDR3 here is CASSITAGTSLTDTQYF. In DNA form, the CDR3 reads TGCGCCAGCAGCATCACCGCCGGGACTAGCCTAACAGATACGCAGTATTTT.

The J gene is TRBJ1-1, the V gene TRBV23-1; 7 positions match TRBD1. TRBV23-1 falls under the ORF class, with uncertain function. V shed 8 bases, J shed 3 bases, and the junction held 24 bases outside the gene matches. The CDR3 has 19 amino acids. Here the CDR3 DNA reads TGCGCCAGCTCGCATCCTTCTTGGACAGGACTGAATTCCCACACTGAAGCTTTCTTT. This translates into CASSHPSWTGLNSHTEAFF.

Comments on this clone: The identical CDR3 is also encoded by other nucleotide sequences in the sample. The chain employs TRBV24-1 and TRBJ2-3; maybe TRBD1 (7 bases). CDR1 and CDR2 from the germline V gene are KGHDR and SFDVKD. The CDR3 consists of 14 residues. With 5 bases removed from V and 3 bases from J, the gap between germline ends came to 11 bases. DNA of the CDR3: TGTGCCACCAGTGGAGCAGGGGGGACAGATACGCAGTATTTT. It yields the protein CATSGAGGTDTQYF.

The chain recombines TRBV18 with TRBJ1-5; possible D gene TRBD1, 5 bases. The germline V gene encodes CDR1 KGHSH and CDR2 LQKENI. CDR3 length equals 15 residues. Trimming removed 2 bases from V and 2 bases from J, with 10 bases in between. CDR3 in amino acids: CASSPDSWGNQPQHF. DNA of the CDR3: TGTGCCAGCTCACCAGACAGTTGGGGCAATCAGCCCCAGCATTTT.

The CDR3 here is CASIQGGSYEQYF. CDR3 in DNA: TGTGCCAGCATCCAGGGGGGTAGCTACGAGCAGTACTTC. The V and J genes are TRBV11-2 and TRBJ2-7; TRBD1 is a possible D gene (7 bases). CDR3 size: 13 residues. V lost 7 bases and J lost 3, with 13 bases in between. Germline CDR1 SGHAT, CDR2 FQNNGV.

The chain links TRBV4-1 to TRBJ1-5; the match to TRBD1 covers 7 bases. The CDR3 length is 15 residues. Germline V gene lookup returns CDR1 MGHRA and CDR2 YSYEKL. J gave up 1 base and V 4 bases, and 4 bases lay outside the gene matches. The CDR3 coding sequence is TGCGCCAGCAGCCCGGGACAGCGAAGCAATCAGCCCCAGCATTTT. This translates into CASSPGQRSNQPQHF.

The V and J genes are TRBV7-8 and TRBJ1-4, with 9 bases aligning to TRBD1. V gave up 4 bases and J gave up 14 bases; unmatched junction bases: 14. Per the germline V gene, CDR1 is SGHVS and CDR2 is FQNEAQ. This CDR3 comprises 15 residues. This CDR3 reads CASSSGTGKLVGLFF. CDR3 nucleotide sequence: TGTGCCAGCAGCTCCGGGACAGGGAAATTGGTTGGGCTGTTTTTT.

J is TRBJ1-5 and V is TRBV19; D might be TRBD1 (6 bases). Germline CDR1 LNHDA, CDR2 SQIVND (reference sequence). Trimming took 8 bases from V and 0 from J, leaving 17 bases between them. This CDR3 is built from 16 residues. CDR3 sequence (DNA): TGTGCCAGTGGCGACATAGGGGGATATAGCAATCAGCCCCAGCATTTT. It specifies CASGDIGGYSNQPQHF.

CDR3 amino acids: CATTTSGKTTDTQYF. DNA for the CDR3: TGTGCCACCACGACTAGCGGGAAAACCACAGATACGCAGTATTTT. The rearrangement links TRBV10-3 to TRBJ2-3; 11 nucleotides align to TRBD2. The ends lost 10 bases at V and 2 bases at J; junction bases unmatched: 8. The CDR3 runs to 15 residues. Germline V lookup: CDR1 ENHRY, CDR2 SYGVKD.

CDR3 DNA: TGTGCCAGCAAAGCTGCGAACACTGAAGCTTTCTTT. Its translation is CASKAANTEAFF. The chain links TRBV6-5 to TRBJ1-1; the D is unclear. There are 12 residues in the CDR3. Germline V CDR1 and CDR2: MNHEY, SVGAGI. The V end was cut by 7 bases, the J end by 1 base, with 7 bases between.